Presented here are 25 T cell receptor beta chains from one specimen sequenced in a study of CD8 T cells in ankylosing spondylitis. These receptors have no identified antigens. Study results and caveats: Blood from ankylosing spondylitis patients appeared to carry a characteristic roughly 8-variant TCR beta motif.

Each CDR3 protein is one row after TCRdb ran MiXCR on the 5' RACE reads. The table records 500,000 or so distinct CDR3 sequences, approximately 5.3% of them present only once. Sample: blood, either unsorted or a sorted T cell fraction (not recorded which). The receptors derive from a male donor with ankylosing spondylitis.

At least ten counts were recorded for this clonotype. The chain recombines TRBV15 with TRBJ2-1, with 7 bases that match TRBD1. The CDR3 runs to 16 residues. Germline CDR1 reads LNHNV; CDR2 reads YYDKDF (reference sequence). V was pared by 6 bases and J by 0 bases, with 8 bases of the junction left unmatched. CDR3 DNA: TGTGCCACCAGGAATACAGGGGATACCTCCTACAATGAGCAGTTCTTC. Its translation is CATRNTGDTSYNEQFF. Looking up the rest from reference TRBV15 and TRBJ2-1 gives the full variable domain: DAMVIQNPRYQVTQFGKPVTLSCSQTLNHNVMYWYQQKSSQAPKLLFHYYDKDFNNEADTPDNFQSRRPNTSFCFLDIRSPGLGDTAMYLCATRNTGDTSYNEQFFGPGTRLTVL.

The table lists this clonotype with many counts. The chain has TRBV6-1 and TRBJ2-1, with TRBD1 matching over 11 bases. V gave up 7 bases and J gave up 8 bases; unmatched junction bases: 7. Germline CDR1 reads MNHNS; CDR2 reads SASEGT. This CDR3 has 14 residues. This CDR3 is CASTRTGGGDEQFF. DNA of the CDR3: TGTGCCAGCACCAGGACAGGGGGCGGCGATGAGCAGTTCTTC.

The sample holds many counts of this clonotype. This sequence joins TRBV5-4 and TRBJ1-1, with 7 bases that match TRBD1. The CDR3 spans 13 residues. J gave up 7 bases and V 4 bases, and 7 bases lay outside the gene matches. CDR1 is SGHNT, CDR2 YYREEE, per germline (reference sequence). CDR3 bases: TGTGCCAGCAGCGGGGACCGGGACAGTGAAGCTTTCTTT. It codes for CASSGDRDSEAFF. Drawing the rest from reference TRBV5-4 and TRBJ1-1, the complete variable domain is ETGVTQSPTHLIKTRGQQVTLRCSSQSGHNTVSWYQQALGQGPQFIFQYYREEENGRGNFPPRFSGLQFPNYSSELNVNALELDDSALYLCASSGDRDSEAFFGQGTRLTVV.

This clonotype was found a few times. This rearrangement joins TRBV20-1 to TRBJ2-7; D possibly corresponds to TRBD2 (5 bases). There are 14 residues in the CDR3. The V gene's germline CDR1 is DFQATT and CDR2 SNEGSKA (reference sequence). The germline V and J ends were trimmed by 1 base and 6 bases, with 16 bases remaining between them. The CDR3 loop reads CSARGPSSMSEQYF. DNA of the CDR3: TGCAGTGCTAGAGGACCTAGCTCGATGAGCGAGCAGTACTTC.

There are many counts of this clonotype. The chain employs TRBV7-2 and TRBJ2-2; D uncertain. Trimming removed 5 bases from V and 10 bases from J, with 17 bases in between. The CDR3 spans 14 residues. CDR1 SGHTA and CDR2 FQGNSA come from the germline V gene. CDR3 amino acids: CASSPQIQPVELFF. The CDR3, as DNA: TGTGCCAGCAGCCCACAAATCCAGCCGGTGGAGCTGTTTTTT.

This clonotype occurred many times. The chain couples TRBV4-1 to TRBJ1-1; no definite D call. Between the trimmed V and J ends, which lost 4 bases and 1 base, there was a span of 10 bases. This CDR3 contains 14 residues. Germline V CDR1 and CDR2: MGHRA, YSYEKL. The CDR3 DNA sequence: TGCGCCAGCAGCCGTGGACTGACGAACACTGAAGCTTTCTTT. Translated, it gives CASSRGLTNTEAFF.

At least ten counts were recorded for this clonotype. The gene calls are TRBV29-1 and TRBJ2-3; D might be TRBD2 (5 bases). The germline gives CDR1 SQVTM, CDR2 ANQGSEA. This CDR3 region has 11 residues. V dropped 6 bases and J dropped 1 base, with 5 bases sitting between them. The CDR3 coding sequence is TGCAGCGTGCGGGGCACAGATACGCAGTATTTT. This encodes CSVRGTDTQYF.

This clonotype was recorded many times. The chain has TRBV12-3 or TRBV12-4 and TRBJ2-7; no clear D. The V gene lost 6 bases and the J gene lost 3 bases, with 21 bases spanning the gap. This CDR3 spans 16 amino acids. CDR3: CASSPKLRINHYEQYF. CDR3 sequence (DNA): TGTGCCAGCAGCCCGAAGTTACGGATTAATCACTACGAGCAGTACTTC.

At least ten counts were recorded for this clonotype. The chain links TRBV15 to TRBJ1-1; D gene ambiguous. Germline V gene lookup returns CDR1 LNHNV and CDR2 YYDKDF (reference sequence). Trimming took 2 bases from V and 5 from J, leaving 9 bases between them. CDR3 size: 13 residues. As DNA, the CDR3 is TGTGCCACCAGCAGAAAGGGATTGACTGAAGCTTTCTTT. It is translated as CATSRKGLTEAFF.

The table lists this clonotype with many counts. This chain uses TRBV5-1 with TRBJ2-5, with 8 nucleotides matching TRBD1. The CDR3 is made up of 15 amino acids. Germline V gene lookup returns CDR1 SGHRS and CDR2 YFSETQ. V shed 3 bases, J shed 5 bases, and the junction held 9 bases outside the gene matches. The CDR3 protein is CASSYGQGSVETQYF. In DNA, the CDR3 is TGCGCCAGCAGCTACGGACAGGGAAGCGTGGAGACCCAGTACTTC.

Details on this clonotype: A single base separates this from a much larger clone, so it may be a read error. V usage is TRBV29-1 and J usage is TRBJ2-1; 9 nucleotides align to TRBD2. This CDR3 is built from 16 residues. CDR1 is SQVTM and CDR2 is ANQGSEA in the germline V gene. This CDR3 is CSVEEVNSGGGNERFF. Written as DNA, the CDR3 is TGCAGCGTTGAAGAAGTAAATAGCGGGGGTGGCAATGAGCGGTTCTTC.

This clonotype was detected ten times or more. The rearrangement uses TRBV7-2 and TRBJ2-5; D may match TRBD1 or TRBD2 (5 bases each). The CDR3 has 16 amino acids. The germline CDR1 and CDR2 sequences are SGHTA and FQGNSA. V was cut by 0 bases and J by 4 bases, with 15 bases left in between. For the CDR3, the DNA is TGTGCCAGCAGCTTAGCTGGGGGACCAGGAGGAGAGACCCAGTACTTC. Its protein product is CASSLAGGPGGETQYF. The full variable domain, rest sourced from reference TRBV7-2 and TRBJ2-5, is GAGVSQSPSNKVTEKGKDVELRCDPISGHTALYWYRQSLGQGLEFLIYFQGNSAPDKSGLPSDRFSAERTGGSVSTLTIQRTQQEDSAVYLCASSLAGGPGGETQYFGPGTRLLVL.

This clonotype was observed many times. The V gene is TRBV5-1, the J gene TRBJ1-1, with 8 bases that match TRBD1. Germline trimming cut 4 bases from V and 1 base from J; bases unmatched to any gene: 6. Germline-derived CDR1 and CDR2 are SGHRS and YFSETQ. This CDR3 is built from 15 residues. Written as DNA, the CDR3 is TGCGCCAGCAGCACAAGACAGGGGTCGAACACTGAAGCTTTCTTT. It translates to CASSTRQGSNTEAFF.

This clonotype was seen only a few times. The genes are TRBV30 and TRBJ2-7; TRBD1 matches at 7 bases. Germline V gene data show CDR1 as GTSNPN and CDR2 as SVGIG (reference sequence). V lost 7 bases and J lost 0; bases outside the gene matches: 6. This CDR3 has 13 amino acids. DNA of the CDR3: TGTGCCTTCGACAGGGCGCTCTCCTACGAGCAGTACTTC. Translation gives CAFDRALSYEQYF.

The chain links TRBV20-1 to TRBJ2-5; 7 bases are a match to TRBD2. Per germline, CDR1 DFQATT and CDR2 SNEGSKA (reference sequence). The CDR3 is 12 residues long. The V segment lost 8 bases and the J segment 2 bases; nucleotides outside the gene matches: 5. This CDR3 is CSFSRGQETQYF. CDR3 nucleotide sequence: TGCAGTTTCTCGCGGGGGCAAGAGACCCAGTACTTC.

The sample holds a few counts of this clonotype. The chain recombines TRBV11-2 with TRBJ2-1; 10 bases fit TRBD1. V shed 0 bases and J 0 bases; nucleotides not matched to a gene: 8. The V gene's germline CDR1 is SGHAT and CDR2 FQNNGV. The CDR3 spans 19 residues. CDR3 nucleotides: TGTGCCAGCAGCTTAGATCTGCTGCGGACAGGGGGCTCCTACAATGAGCAGTTCTTC. Its translation: CASSLDLLRTGGSYNEQFF.

This clonotype was seen many times. CDR3 DNA: TGTGCCAGCTCACCACCCCCGGGTAGCGGTTACAATGAGCAGTTCTTC. Translating gives CASSPPPGSGYNEQFF. The chain recombines TRBV18 with TRBJ2-1, with a possible D match to TRBD2 (6 bases). The germline V gene has CDR1 KGHSH and CDR2 LQKENI. Deletions cut 0 bases from V and 4 bases from J, with 13 bases between. The CDR3 has 16 amino acids.

This clonotype was detected ten times or more. This chain joins TRBV7-2 and TRBJ2-3; 10 bases are shared with TRBD2. The CDR3 contains 15 residues. V lost 2 bases, J lost 4 bases, and 3 bases stayed unmatched. Germline V gene data show CDR1 as SGHTA and CDR2 as FQGNSA. The chain's CDR3 is CASSLKSGGADTQYF. The CDR3 bases are TGTGCCAGCAGCTTAAAAAGCGGGGGGGCAGATACGCAGTATTTT.

This clonotype was observed at least ten times. V is TRBV7-2 and J is TRBJ1-4; a weak D match, TRBD1 (6 bases). The CDR3 consists of 15 residues. V lost 3 bases and J lost 0, with 8 bases in between. Germline V gives CDR1 SGHTA, CDR2 FQGNSA. The CDR3 DNA reads TGTGCCAGCAGCTTTGACAGGTCAACTAATGAAAAACTGTTTTTT. Amino acids: CASSFDRSTNEKLFF. Looking up the rest from reference TRBV7-2 and TRBJ1-4 gives the full variable domain: GAGVSQSPSNKVTEKGKDVELRCDPISGHTALYWYRQSLGQGLEFLIYFQGNSAPDKSGLPSDRFSAERTGGSVSTLTIQRTQQEDSAVYLCASSFDRSTNEKLFFGSGTQLSVL.

In this sample, this clonotype turned up a few times. This chain connects TRBV11-2 to TRBJ1-2; TRBD1 matches 7 bases. The CDR3 spans 15 residues. The trim removed 1 base at V and 6 bases at J, leaving 8 bases unmatched. CDR1 is SGHAT, CDR2 FQNNGV, per germline. CDR3 in DNA: TGTGCCAGCAGCTTAGGGACAGGCCTTACCCATGGCTACACCTTC. Encoded protein: CASSLGTGLTHGYTF.

This clonotype was picked up many times. This rearrangement joins TRBV20-1 to TRBJ1-1; D unresolved. Trimming took 1 base from V and 0 from J, leaving 9 bases between them. Germline assignment: CDR1 DFQATT and CDR2 SNEGSKA (reference sequence). The CDR3 contains 14 residues. CDR3: CSARVPGVNTEAFF. As DNA, the CDR3 is TGCAGTGCTAGAGTTCCGGGTGTGAACACTGAAGCTTTCTTT.

This clonotype came up a few times. This rearrangement joins TRBV20-1 to TRBJ2-1; 7 bases align to TRBD2. Germline assignment: CDR1 DFQATT and CDR2 SNEGSKA (reference sequence). V lost 1 base, J lost 6 bases, and 12 bases stayed unmatched. The length of the CDR3 is 16 residues. The CDR3 protein is CSARGAGSLYGNEQFF. The CDR3 nucleotides read TGCAGTGCTAGAGGAGCGGGGTCTCTTTACGGCAATGAGCAGTTCTTC.

This clonotype occurred many times. The chain couples TRBV2 to TRBJ2-7, with TRBD1 matching 7 bases. CDR1 and CDR2 from the germline V gene are SNHLY and FYNNEI. Losses at the gene ends were 7 bases for V and 0 bases for J; bases not matched to a gene: 3. This CDR3 is built from 13 residues. CDR3 protein: CASIRDSSYEQYF. The CDR3 DNA is TGTGCCAGCATTCGGGACAGCTCCTACGAGCAGTACTTC.

This clonotype was recorded at least ten times. This chain connects TRBV18 to TRBJ2-7; D is ambiguous. Per the germline V gene, CDR1 is KGHSH and CDR2 is LQKENI. The V gene lost 2 bases and the J gene lost 5 bases, with 10 bases spanning the gap. The CDR3 runs to 13 residues. This chain's CDR3 is CASSPGLIDEQYF. The CDR3 DNA reads as TGTGCCAGCTCACCAGGGTTGATCGACGAGCAGTACTTC. Combining the CDR3 with reference TRBV18 and TRBJ2-7 gives the whole variable domain NAGVMQNPRHLVRRRGQEARLRCSPMKGHSHVYWYRQLPEEGLKFMVYLQKENIIDESGMPKERFSAEFPKEGPSILRIQQVVRGDSAAYFCASSPGLIDEQYFGPGTRLTVT.

A note on this clonotype: A much larger clone lies one base from this, so it may be a read error. The chain links TRBV24-1 to TRBJ1-1; 9 bases are shared with TRBD1. J was trimmed by 4 bases and V by 7 bases; bases with no gene match: 3. The CDR3 spans 13 residues. Looked up from germline, CDR1 is KGHDR and CDR2 is SFDVKD. The CDR3 DNA reads TGTGCCACCAGGGGACAGGGTGGCACTGAAGCTTTCTTT. Translation: CATRGQGGTEAFF.